The 8 T cell receptor beta chains reported below all come from one sample, sequenced in a study of shared clonotypes between healthy human individuals. The table came from immunoSEQ multiplex PCR; TCRdb's copy has only in-frame clones and leaves some out. The sample carries about 1.1 million clones, about 84% recorded once. The sequencing sample was made of memory CD4+ T cells from PBMCs. Subset reported: CD45RA-negative fraction. All receptors derive from a man between 18 and 35 years old in good health. Some clones in this sample may be carry-over from other donors' samples.

V is TRBV2 and J is TRBJ2-1; unclear D gene. V was trimmed by 5 bases and J by 9 bases, leaving 17 bases between them. The CDR3 covers 14 residues. From germline, CDR1 is SNHLY and CDR2 FYNNEI. Here the CDR3 reads CASSKLTGDGEQFF. The CDR3 DNA reads as TGTGCCAGCAGTAAGTTGACCGGCGACGGTGAGCAGTTCTTC.

V and J are TRBV7-2 and TRBJ1-2; D may be TRBD1 (5 bases). V was cut by 7 bases and J by 10 bases, with 19 bases left in between. Looked up from germline, CDR1 is SGHTA and CDR2 is FQGNSA. The length of the CDR3 is 13 residues. The CDR3 sequence: CASTWDATSVYTF. CDR3 coding DNA: TGTGCCAGCACCTGGGACGCAACTTCGGTCTACACCTTC.

This clone was observed a few times. The V call is TRBV28, the J call TRBJ1-6; no reliable D call. Germline V gene data show CDR1 as MDHEN and CDR2 as SYDVKM. The CDR3 totals 15 residues. The V end lost 7 bases, the J end lost 6 bases, and 16 bases lay between the germline ends. CDR3 coding DNA: TGTGCCAGCATAGCGGAAGGCATTCGTAATTCACCCCTCCACTTT. This sequence encodes CASIAEGIRNSPLHF. The entire variable domain, with the rest obtained from reference TRBV28 and TRBJ1-6, is as follows: DVKVTQSSRYLVKRTGEKVFLECVQDMDHENMFWYRQDPGLGLRLIYFSYDVKMKEKGDIPEGYSVSREKKERFSLILESASTNQTSMYLCASIAEGIRNSPLHFGNGTRLTVT.

J is TRBJ2-3 and V is TRBV11-3, with D hard to call. This CDR3 contains 13 residues. Germline V CDR1 and CDR2: SGHNT, YENEEA. The V and J ends lost 4 bases and 5 bases respectively, with 10 bases between them. The DNA of the CDR3 is TGTGCCAGCAGCTCTACAAGGAAAGATACGCAGTATTTT. It specifies CASSSTRKDTQYF. Full variable domain (missing parts from reference TRBV11-3 and TRBJ2-3): EAGVVQSPRYKIIEKKQPVAFWCNPISGHNTLYWYLQNLGQGPELLIRYENEEAVDDSQLPKDRFSAERLKGVDSTLKIQPAELGDSAVYLCASSSTRKDTQYFGPGTRLTVL.

V is TRBV6-6 and J is TRBJ1-4; 7 bases match TRBD1. The CDR3 has 15 amino acids. V lost 6 bases, J lost 5 bases, and 9 bases stayed unmatched. Germline V gives CDR1 MNHNY, CDR2 SVGAGI (reference sequence). The CDR3 DNA sequence: TGTGCCAGCAGAGGACCGGGACAGACGAATGAAAAACTGTTTTTT. The encoded protein is CASRGPGQTNEKLFF.

This clone was counted once. The V and J genes are TRBV2 and TRBJ2-5; D remains unclear. The CDR3 has 16 residues. Germline CDR1 SNHLY, CDR2 FYNNEI. V was trimmed by 3 bases and J by 2 bases, leaving 16 bases between them. The CDR3 DNA sequence: TGTGCCAGCAGTGAGGTCGGATTTGGTGGTCAAGAGACCCAGTACTTC. Translated: CASSEVGFGGQETQYF.

The chain couples TRBV4-1 to TRBJ1-2; D possibly corresponds to TRBD1 (5 bases). V lost 2 bases, J lost 8 bases, and 18 bases lay in between. The length of the CDR3 is 15 residues. The germline gives CDR1 MGHRA, CDR2 YSYEKL. In DNA, the CDR3 is TGCGCCAGCAGCCAACCTGGCCGCAGGGCGGAAGGCTACACCTTC. Its translation is CASSQPGRRAEGYTF.

This clone was recorded many times. This chain joins TRBV18 and TRBJ1-1; the D gene is possibly TRBD1 (6 bases). V lost 4 bases to trimming and J lost 0 bases, with 18 bases between them. The germline V gene has CDR1 KGHSH and CDR2 LQKENI. The CDR3 length is 17 residues. Here the CDR3 reads CASSRSTTGQMNTEAFF. CDR3 in DNA: TGTGCCAGCTCACGTTCTACGACAGGCCAAATGAACACTGAAGCTTTCTTT.